Reported below is one TCR beta chain. The antigen remains undetermined. These data belong to a study of molecular identifiers for immune sequencing clone quantification. The wider study: The replicate experiment used RNA from approximately 20,000 or 100,000 naive CD8 cells. This RNA was split into five aliquots, and four of them were sequenced.

This CDR3 comprises 14 residues. V lost 2 bases and J 2 bases, leaving 9 bases between the germline ends. It was with previously described methods and listed TCR primers that bulk TCR libraries were made. TCRdb independently ran MiXCR on the PCR reads; one entry per CDR3 protein. The table shows under 600,000 distinct CDR3 sequences, with about 25% occurring only once. Findings of the study overall: Effector cells had over 99% of their molecules in clones above 20 RNA copies, while naive cells had under 1%.

The receptor was isolated from a human donor in good health. Some libraries in this study had Jurkat cell RNA spiked in. The genes are TRBV12-3 or TRBV12-4 and TRBJ1-2; D unresolved. Sequencing was done on a sample of naive CD8+ T cells from blood, with Jurkat cell RNA spiked in. Described subset: FACS-sorted CD8+CD4-CCR7+CD45RA+ naive T cells. CDR3 bases: TGTGCCAGCAGTTTAATTCCAGGAAACTATGGCTACACCTTC. Its protein is CASSLIPGNYGYTF.